This TCR beta chain emerged from a study of beta chain features in type 1 diabetes (dated by TCRdb to 2017 to 2018). Looking at the study overall: Mean age, gender distribution, total cell number and subset yield were not different between patients and healthy donors. Across all samples, about 110 million sorted cells were examined, and cell number per subset correlated strongly with RNA yield. The study compared TCRB repertoires of sorted circulating CD4+ T cell subsets between recently diagnosed type 1 diabetes patients and matched healthy donors. Naive and central memory subsets were obtained from all 30 or so donors, but regulatory and stem cell-like memory subsets were isolated from only 8 patients and roughly eight healthy donors.

Broader findings and caveats from the paper: At VDJ recombination sites, type 1 diabetes patients had fewer insertions and more deleted nucleotides, which implies abnormalities in thymic rearrangement. Because the HLA sub-analyses included only small numbers of individuals, any influence of HLA type on TCRB rearrangement was left unresolved. Naive, central memory and regulatory TCRB repertoires appeared to be more similar among patients than among healthy donors. Sequencing cDNA rather than genomic DNA could over-represent highly expressing activated cells, although activation and CD3 levels did not differ between groups. In all four CD4+ subsets, TCRB CDR3 length was moderately but significantly shorter in type 1 diabetes patients. PCR may preferentially amplify shorter templates, but because patient and control samples were amplified and corrected together, any resulting skew would affect both groups equally.

Details on this clone: The antigen it recognizes is unknown. No base-level quality is on record; no much larger clone is a single base apart.

All of the isolated RNA was reverse transcribed with the High Capacity cDNA Reverse Transcription Kit, so expressed TCRB transcripts were sequenced. Deep immunoSEQ sequencing was performed on naive, central memory and regulatory T cell samples, with an average of around 3.5 million total reads per sample. Sorted cells were lysed in RLT buffer, and RNA was extracted using DNase-treated RNeasy Micro or Mini kits according to cell number. To prevent cross-contamination, every cell subset was processed on its own, while patient and healthy donor samples were processed together. TCRB sequences were amplified from cDNA with the immunoSEQ multiplex PCR, producing 87-bp fragments spanning the CDR3 region. Sequencing of the amplicons was done on the Illumina HiSeq platform. Per the original workflow: PCR bias was computationally corrected using synthetic template baselines, reads within Hamming distance 2 were collapsed, and singletons that could not be merged were discarded. By aligning reads against IMGT, V, D and J genes, CDR3 length, and insertions or deletions at six rearrangement sites were assigned. Within each subset, clonotype counts were normalized to sorted cell number, and only after that were true diversity and Gini coefficients computed with the tcR R package. The overlap coefficient, calculated on TCRB nucleotide sequences, was used to measure repertoire sharing. As a proxy for the pre-selection repertoire, out-of-frame TCRB sequences from naive cells were analyzed. TCRdb took this table from immuneACCESS and kept in-frame rearrangements with V and J called. Such tables lack part of the clones; where checked against another copy, unresolved V genes explain under half of the gap, and the rest is unexplained. V and J calls and clone size follow that table, whereas D and trimming were derived from the DNA. For this sample the table gives 330,000 or so clones, of which around 12% were detected only once. The ten largest clones represent roughly 0.0097% of the sample.

The CDR3 sequence holds 16 residues, the cysteine and phenylalanine included. Kept here is only the CDR3 DNA, which spans 48 bases and is read in frame from base 1. CDR1 MDHEN and CDR2 SYDVKM were looked up in the germline V gene. Germline trimming amounts to 4 bases on V and 6 bases on J, with 5 as the count of junction bases outside the gene matches. Each donor gave one peripheral blood draw, roughly 120 mL on average, collected into heparinised tubes. Naive, central memory, regulatory and stem cell-like memory CD4+ T cells were sorted on a BD FACSAria II using a panel including CD45RO, CCR7, CD25, CD127, CD95 and CD27. Every sorted population had a purity above 95%. PBMCs were isolated immediately by Lymphoprep density gradient centrifugation and stained directly without culture. So that batch effects would be minimized, each experiment stained and sorted samples in pairs, pairing one healthy donor with one patient.

This receptor chain uses TRBV28 and TRBJ2-1, with 14 bases in between that match TRBD2. The specimen was naive CD4+ T cells from blood. The sample's cell subset or site label, in plain terms: true naive CD4+ T cells. The receptor comes from a woman aged 18-29 years with type 1 diabetes. The CDR3 protein sequence reads: CASSYPGTSGSNEQFF. The nucleotides are TGTGCCAGCAGTTACCCCGGGACTAGCGGGAGCAATGAGCAGTTCTTC.